This T cell receptor (beta chain) derives from a study of CD8 T cells in Susac syndrome. Study results and limitations: The study conceded that relatively few individuals underwent its TCR sequencing and HLA analysis.

With regard to this clonotype: Its antigen is unidentified.

The CDR3 runs 15 residues. Germline CDR1 reads SQVTM; CDR2 reads ANQGSEA. Trimming shortened V by 4 bases and J by 5 bases, and 21 bases separated the two germline ends. Sequencing of TCR beta was performed on blood CD8+ T cells and on blood CD4+ T cells. Controls were age- and sex-matched healthy donors. The RNA, about 0.45 to 1 ug, was put through reverse transcription using random hexamers. TCR beta CDR3 was amplified by immunoSEQ multiplex PCR. This amplification extended across 54 Vbeta and 13 Jbeta segments. MiXCR was run by TCRdb on the immunoSEQ multiplex PCR reads, yielding one entry per CDR3 protein. The table includes some 180,000 distinct CDR3 sequences, 85% to 95% detected once.

Sequencing was carried out using CD4+ T cells from PBMCs. The TCR sequence derives from a human donor in good health. The V call is TRBV29-1, the J call TRBJ2-7; no reliable D call. CDR3 residues: CSVVGPLAGRHEQYF. DNA for the CDR3: TGCAGCGTTGTCGGTCCCCTCGCTGGGCGCCACGAGCAGTACTTC.